This T cell receptor beta chain is drawn from a study of blood T cells in healthy people across ages (dated by TCRdb to the mid-2010s). Looking at the study overall: In model experiments, roughly one uniquely barcoded TCR beta cDNA molecule per two T cells was captured by template switching. Donors were grouped into four age groups: young (average 16 years), middle-aged (under 40), aged (around 60) and long-lived (just over 80). To avoid experimental bias, donors of different ages were spread randomly across the sequencing lanes. The study measured age-related changes in TCR beta repertoire diversity using deep sequencing normalized with unique cDNA molecular identifiers. For two donors (one aged 18 to 30 and one aged 80 or older), the study analyzed two additional independent replicas of 1 million unique cDNA reads from the same blood draw. What the study reported, not specific to this receptor: Compared with the aged group, the long-lived group had more naive CD4+ T cells, fewer expanded clones and increased TCR diversity, suggesting age selection. A strong correlation was found between observed TCR beta diversity and the percentage of naive T cells measured by flow cytometry. Observed TCR beta diversity per million T cells fell roughly linearly with age, and a significant reduction was already apparent by age roughly 40. Because donor CMV infection status was unknown, age-related changes in expanded clonotypes were potentially confounded. Conclusive comparison of naive and antigen-experienced compartments was prevented by the profiling of bulk unsorted PBMCs. Estimates of total diversity based on one million sequenced T cells were regarded as lower bounds and as underestimates.

This clonotype was observed a handful of times. Its antigen is not yet known. No base-level quality is on record; no much larger clone is a single base apart. Libraries came from 5' RACE. Sequencing used an Illumina HiSeq 2500. The second PCR ran for about 6 to 12 cycles and used a J-beta primer mix along with a sample-barcoded 5' primer. A unique molecular identifier was introduced onto each TCR beta cDNA molecule by a template-switch 5' adaptor carrying 12 random nucleotides. Each sample yielded at least 2.5 million CDR3-containing paired-end reads. The Mint cDNA synthesis kit, primed by a TRBC-specific oligonucleotide, was used to synthesize first-strand cDNA from all RNA. Following uracil-DNA glycosylase treatment, a first 18-cycle PCR with universal primers M1SS and BC2_uni_R was performed on all cDNA. In the paper's pipeline: Each sample was normalized by randomly selecting 1 million high-quality reads, each carrying a distinct molecular identifier. Instead of being binned into consensus sequences, reads that shared molecular identifiers were thrown out. MiTCR, set to a Q25 quality threshold and the strictest error-elimination algorithm, was used for CDR3 identification, clonotype clustering and error correction. A nonparametric unseen species model with Euler transformation was used to estimate lower-bound total TCR beta diversity. TCRdb handled the public reads itself, with Q25 trimming in fastp and clone calling in MiXCR, and kept productive beta chains. Each CDR3 protein gets just one entry, which takes the most common genes and DNA from the rows behind it. The V and J calls, along with clone size, are taken from TCRdb and not from the paper's own processing. The sample yields 1.5 million to 2 million distinct CDR3 sequences; roughly 30% were counted once. The top ten constitute roughly 8% of the sample.

Systemically healthy Caucasian individuals from Russia, some 38 in total and aged about 6 to 95 years, were included as donors. Each donor gave about 9.2 milliliters of peripheral blood, drawn into EDTA-treated Vacutainer tubes. Ficoll-Paque density-gradient centrifugation was used to isolate PBMCs, with at least 6.5 million obtained per sample. Total RNA was extracted from PBMCs with Trizol reagent, with at least 5 micrograms obtained per sample. For every donor, an aliquot of PBMCs went through flow cytometry to measure the percentages of naive CD45RAhigh/CD27high T cells. Material for sequencing was blood. This sequence originates from a woman aged 25-40 years in good health.

The bases read TGCAGTGCTAGAAGGCGGGGTTGGTTCGTCGAGCAGTACTTC. This translates into CSARRRGWFVEQYF. The chain is encoded by TRBV20-1 joined to TRBJ2-5; the D gene is perhaps TRBD2, from 6 matching bases. The J call may not be correct, given that the DNA end is closer to TRBJ2-7. CDR1 and CDR2 (DFQATT, SNEGSKA) derive from the germline V gene (reference sequence). Its CDR3 holds 14 amino acids, cysteine through phenylalanine. Of all the DNA, just the CDR3 is kept, 42 bases in frame from base 1.